This TCR beta chain was sequenced during a study of technical replicates of blood from a handful of donors. The V segment lost 5 bases and the J segment 4 bases; nucleotides outside the gene matches: 4. The CDR3 totals 14 residues. Germline lookup yields CDR1 SNHLY and CDR2 FYNNEI. This clone was detected only a few times. The method was immunoSEQ multiplex PCR; TCRdb's version includes in-frame clones alone and lacks a portion of them. The sample holds around 67,000 clones; just under 95% are singletons and the top ten take approximately 0.37%. The material sequenced was T cells isolated from PBMCs. The chain recombines TRBV2 with TRBJ1-1, with 10 bases aligning to TRBD1. The TCR sequence derives from a human donor in good health. The CDR3 DNA sequence: TGTGCCAGCAGTCGGGACAGGGGTATCACTGAAGCTTTCTTT. The encoded protein is CASSRDRGITEAFF. The full variable domain, rest sourced from reference TRBV2 and TRBJ1-1, is EPEVTQTPSHQVTQMGQEVILRCVPISNHLYFYWYRQILGQKVEFLVSFYNNEISEKSEIFDDQFSVERPDGSNFTLKIRSTKLEDSAMYFCASSRDRGITEAFFGQGTRLTVV.